The 20 T cell receptor beta chains below come from one sample, sequenced in a study of vaccination and CD4 T cells after COVID-19. Sequencing of cultured CD4+ T cell DNA used the Oncomine TCR Beta short-read assay. TCRdb called the PCR reads again in MiXCR, with one record for every CDR3 protein. Of tens of thousands of distinct CDR3 sequences listed, around 54% are singletons. These receptors lack a known antigen. As to treatment: approximately 11-day PBMC culture with coronavirus spike peptide pools or control peptides (ViraFEST assay). The material sequenced was CD4+ T cells from blood, cultured in vitro. The receptors here all came from a human donor who had recovered from COVID-19.

This chain links TRBV30 with TRBJ1-5; 7 bases align to TRBD1. V lost 5 bases, J lost 4 bases, and 5 bases stayed unmatched. The germline V gene encodes CDR1 GTSNPN and CDR2 SVGIG (reference sequence). CDR3 length: 13 residues. As DNA, the CDR3 is TGTGCCTGGGATTCAGGGGGTAATCAGCCCCAGCATTTT. The encoded protein is CAWDSGGNQPQHF.

The genes are TRBV27 and TRBJ1-5; D possibly corresponds to TRBD1 (5 bases). Trimming left V 0 bases short and J 0 bases short, with 15 bases between. This CDR3 has 18 residues. Germline V gives CDR1 MNHEY, CDR2 SMNVEV (reference sequence). The CDR3 nucleotides read TGTGCCAGCAGTTTATCGAGGTCAGGGAGCCATAGCAATCAGCCCCAGCATTTT. This codes for CASSLSRSGSHSNQPQHF.

The chain uses TRBV20-1 and TRBJ2-2, with D possibly TRBD2 on 5 matching bases. Germline assignment: CDR1 DFQATT and CDR2 SNEGSKA (reference sequence). This CDR3 spans 12 amino acids. Deletions cut 6 bases from V and 8 bases from J, with 13 bases between. This CDR3 reads CSAVLGMGELFF. As DNA, the CDR3 is TGCAGTGCGGTACTAGGGATGGGGGAGCTGTTTTTT.

The CDR3 DNA is TGTGCCAGTAGTTCCTCACGGACAACCATGAACACTGAAGCTTTCTTT. Protein product: CASSSSRTTMNTEAFF. The V and J genes are TRBV19 and TRBJ1-1; a weak D match, TRBD1 (5 bases). The CDR3 loop spans 16 amino acids. Germline CDR1 is LNHDA and CDR2 is SQIVND (reference sequence). The ends were cut back, 5 bases at V and 0 bases at J, with 16 bases in the middle.

The genes are TRBV20-1 and TRBJ1-3; D might be TRBD1 (5 bases). The CDR3 runs to 14 residues. V lost 5 bases and J 0 bases, leaving 11 bases between the germline ends. CDR1 is DFQATT, CDR2 SNEGSKA, per germline (reference sequence). CDR3 in amino acids: CSALDRLSGNTIYF. For the CDR3, the DNA is TGCAGTGCTCTCGACAGACTCTCTGGAAACACCATATATTTT.

The V call is TRBV6-1, the J call TRBJ1-3, with D possibly TRBD1 on 5 matching bases. Trimming shortened V by 7 bases and J by 0 bases, and 16 bases separated the two germline ends. CDR3 size: 16 residues. CDR1 MNHNS and CDR2 SASEGT come from the germline V gene. CDR3 loop: CASTSVGGDSGNTIYF. CDR3 bases: TGTGCCAGCACGTCCGTTGGGGGTGACTCTGGAAACACCATATATTTT.

A few counts support this clonotype. The CDR3 DNA follows: TGTGCCAGCAACTTCGACAGGGGGGACACCGGGGAGCTGTTTTTT. It encodes CASNFDRGDTGELFF. J is TRBJ2-2 and V is TRBV6-1; 9 nucleotides agree with TRBD1. The CDR3 is 15 amino acids. Germline V gene data show CDR1 as MNHNS and CDR2 as SASEGT. After removal of 7 bases from V and 3 bases from J, the junction contained 6 bases not matched to a gene.

Details on this clonotype: Its ends do not fully match the called genes, so a read error is possible. This chain uses TRBV7-9 with TRBJ2-2, with D maybe TRBD1 (6 bases). CDR3 size: 13 residues. Looked up from germline, CDR1 is SEHNR and CDR2 is FQNEAQ (reference sequence). CDR3 sequence: CASSLLGAGELFF. CDR3 sequence (DNA): TGTGCCAGCAGCCTTTTGGGGGCCGGAGAGCTGTTTTTT.

J is TRBJ1-1 and V is TRBV7-9; 11 positions agree with TRBD1. V lost 5 bases, J lost 4 bases, and 6 bases stayed unmatched. The germline CDR1 and CDR2 sequences are SEHNR and FQNEAQ (reference sequence). There are 15 residues in the CDR3. The CDR3, as DNA: TGTGCCAGCAGCCCAGGACAGGGGGCTGGCACTGAAGCTTTCTTT. Its protein product is CASSPGQGAGTEAFF.

The chain employs TRBV7-2 and TRBJ1-5, with no clear D. Germline V CDR1 and CDR2: SGHTA, FQGNSA. CDR3 length equals 15 residues. The V end was cut by 2 bases, the J end by 2 bases, with 10 bases between. This CDR3 reads CASSLFGDGNQPQHF. CDR3 in DNA: TGTGCCAGCAGCTTATTCGGGGATGGCAATCAGCCCCAGCATTTT.

The genes are TRBV19 and TRBJ1-2; 10 nucleotides line up with TRBD1. V was clipped by 8 bases and J by 5 bases; unmatched bases: 11. The germline V gene encodes CDR1 LNHDA and CDR2 SQIVND (reference sequence). The CDR3 length is 15 residues. CDR3 amino acids: CASSIQTGGFYGYTF. CDR3 DNA sequence: TGTGCCAGTTCCATCCAGACAGGGGGCTTTTATGGCTACACCTTC. The entire variable domain, with the rest obtained from reference TRBV19 and TRBJ1-2, is as follows: DGGITQSPKYLFRKEGQNVTLSCEQNLNHDAMYWYRQDPGQGLRLIYYSQIVNDFQKGDIAEGYSVSREKKESFPLTVTSAQKNPTAFYLCASSIQTGGFYGYTFGSGTRLTVV.

The chain couples TRBV29-1 to TRBJ2-3; 11 bases map to TRBD2. The germline CDR1 and CDR2 sequences are SQVTM and ANQGSEA. The CDR3 is 14 amino acids. V gave up 5 bases and J gave up 5 bases; unmatched junction bases: 6. This chain's CDR3 is CSVLSGRAGDTQYF. In DNA form, the CDR3 reads TGCAGCGTTCTTAGCGGGAGGGCTGGAGATACGCAGTATTTT.

The gene calls are TRBV12-3 or TRBV12-4 and TRBJ1-6; maybe TRBD1 (5 bases). The CDR3 extends over 12 amino acids. V was shortened by 8 bases and J by 10 bases, with 12 bases between the two germline ends. The CDR3 region has the DNA TGTGCCAGCTCCTCGGGGGAATCACCCCTCCACTTT. Amino acid sequence: CASSSGESPLHF.

This clonotype came up a few times. The chain links TRBV6-1 to TRBJ1-2; no clear D gene. The CDR3 covers 14 residues. Per the germline V gene, CDR1 is MNHNS and CDR2 is SASEGT. The V gene lost 6 bases and the J gene lost 3 bases, with 14 bases spanning the gap. The CDR3 nucleotides read TGTGCCAGCAGCCTCACCCCCGCGGACTATGGCTACACCTTC. It yields the protein CASSLTPADYGYTF.

The genes are TRBV19 and TRBJ1-2; D gene unclear. Trimming pared 5 bases from V and 11 bases from J, leaving 18 bases between. Germline V gives CDR1 LNHDA, CDR2 SQIVND (reference sequence). CDR3 length equals 13 residues. Here the CDR3 reads CASSRRTALTYTF. The CDR3 DNA sequence: TGTGCCAGTAGTCGCCGGACGGCTCTTACGTACACCTTC.

By share, this clonotype counts as medium-sized. The rearrangement joins TRBV6-1 to TRBJ1-2; D gene unclear. The CDR3 sequence is 13 residues long. Germline-derived CDR1 and CDR2 are MNHNS and SASEGT. The V end lost 7 bases, the J end lost 8 bases, and 17 bases lay between the germline ends. Here the CDR3 reads CASILSGSLGYTF. The CDR3 nucleotides are TGTGCCAGCATCCTGTCGGGCAGCCTGGGCTACACCTTC.

This clonotype occurred a few times. This chain links TRBV2 with TRBJ1-5; D gene unclear. The CDR3 covers 13 residues. V gave up 2 bases and J gave up 8 bases, with 10 bases separating them. CDR1 SNHLY and CDR2 FYNNEI come from the germline V gene. CDR3 loop: CASSEFTKEPQHF. CDR3 coding DNA: TGTGCCAGCAGTGAATTTACCAAGGAGCCCCAGCATTTT. The full variable domain, in which reference TRBV2 and TRBJ1-5 provide the parts outside the CDR3, is EPEVTQTPSHQVTQMGQEVILRCVPISNHLYFYWYRQILGQKVEFLVSFYNNEISEKSEIFDDQFSVERPDGSNFTLKIRSTKLEDSAMYFCASSEFTKEPQHFGDGTRLSIL.

CDR3 amino acids: CASSLPRGYTQYF. Here the CDR3 DNA reads TGTGCCAGCAGCCTGCCCCGGGGGTATACGCAGTATTTT. V usage is TRBV7-9 and J usage is TRBJ2-3; weak D call: TRBD2 (6 bases). The CDR3 covers 13 residues. Germline V gives CDR1 SEHNR, CDR2 FQNEAQ (reference sequence). V lost 5 bases to trimming and J lost 7 bases, with 13 bases between them.

This chain uses TRBV19 with TRBJ1-1, with D maybe TRBD1 (6 bases). This CDR3 is 16 amino acids long. V was trimmed by 2 bases and J by 0 bases, leaving 13 bases between them. CDR1 and CDR2 (germline): LNHDA, SQIVND (reference sequence). The DNA for the CDR3 is TGTGCCAGTAGTATAAGGGGGGGACGGATGAACACTGAAGCTTTCTTT. Amino acid sequence: CASSIRGGRMNTEAFF. Full variable domain (outside the CDR3, taken from reference TRBV19 and TRBJ1-1): DGGITQSPKYLFRKEGQNVTLSCEQNLNHDAMYWYRQDPGQGLRLIYYSQIVNDFQKGDIAEGYSVSREKKESFPLTVTSAQKNPTAFYLCASSIRGGRMNTEAFFGQGTRLTVV.

The rearrangement links TRBV2 to TRBJ2-7, with 7 bases aligning to TRBD2. This CDR3 contains 14 residues. The junction had 11 bases not matched to a gene; V was cut back by 5 bases and J by 7 bases. In germline, CDR1 is SNHLY, CDR2 FYNNEI. The CDR3 sequence is CASSRLAATTEQYF. CDR3 nucleotide sequence: TGTGCCAGCAGTAGGCTAGCGGCGACTACGGAGCAGTACTTC.